This T cell receptor (beta chain) was recovered during a study of monozygotic twins with inflammatory bowel disease. A template switching step added UMIs, each with a 6-nucleotide sample barcode. Following a re-call of the 5' RACE reads, TCRdb has one entry per CDR3 protein and lacks DNA. Its listing shows around 450,000 distinct CDR3 sequences. Germline CDR1 reads MDHEN; CDR2 reads SYDVKM. CDR3 length: 12 amino acids. Input material: blood. This clonotype was obtained from a human donor with ulcerative colitis or Crohn's disease, or a healthy co-twin of an affected twin (not recorded which). This chain connects TRBV28 to TRBJ2-7; the TCRdb D gene call, TRBD1, has no DNA to confirm it. The CDR3 here is CASSDRDYEQYF.